A selection of T cell receptor beta chains follows, all from one sample in a study of cytomegalovirus exposure and HLA in healthy donors. Using immunoSEQ multiplex PCR, the repertoire was profiled, and TCRdb retains in-frame clones only, with some absent. Counted here are about 150,000 clones, 60% to 80% occurring once; the ten biggest clones make up approximately 0.66%. The sample consisted of PBMCs. The receptors stem from a male donor in good health and CMV-seronegative. CDR3s include the opening cysteine and the closing phenylalanine or tryptophan.

J | V | CDR3
TRBJ1-1 | TRBV5-4 | CASSPGQGLMNTEAFF
NA | TRBV5-8 | CASSSQDRGPYEQYF
TRBJ2-1 | TRBV4-3 | CASSQGGDRAYNEQFF
TRBJ1-1 | TRBV7-9 | CASSLIHLQGARRTEAFF
TRBJ1-1 | TRBV6-5 | CASSYSTGTERAFF
TRBJ2-1 | TRBV27 | CASRGLSGGSNEQFF
TRBJ1-2 | TRBV6-6 | CASERSDLYGYTF
TRBJ1-2 | TRBV7-2 | CASSAKIEIYGYTF
TRBJ2-5 | TRBV11-2 | CASSLFSQGRETQYF
TRBJ1-5 | TRBV30 | CAWSPDSNQPQHF
TRBJ2-3 | TRBV19 | CASSTPTSGSTDTQYF
TRBJ2-1 | TRBV19 | CASSLAGGADEQFF
TRBJ2-1 | TRBV29-1 | CSLQGGSYNEQFF
TRBJ2-1 | TRBV7-8 | CASSWGFSGASYNEQFF
TRBJ2-1 | TRBV7-8 | CASSFSLTSGGIYNEQFF
TRBJ2-6 | TRBV7-7 | CASSAGVFGANVLTF
TRBJ2-2 | TRBV6-5 | CASRHFIGATGELFF
TRBJ2-7 | TRBV7-9 | CASSPPGQGLDEQYF
TRBJ2-7 | TRBV9 | CASSPRGAAPEQYF
TRBJ1-1 | TRBV18 | CASSRDWNTEAFF
TRBJ1-2 | TRBV6-1 | CASRDGQRYGYTF
TRBJ1-1 | TRBV7-9 | CSSSPLTGKNTEAFF
TRBJ2-7 | TRBV19 | CASSPSGLPYEQYF
TRBJ2-2 | TRBV2 | CASLDTGELFF
TRBJ2-3 | TRBV11-2 | CASSLSGLLADTQYF
TRBJ2-6 | TRBV19 | CASSIRTGRSGANVLTF
TRBJ1-1 | TRBV11-3 | CASSLGTGRDTEAFF
TRBJ1-5 | TRBV7-9 | CASSPGTGDNQPQHF
TRBJ2-4 | TRBV7-2 | CASSSSGDLSPYF
TRBJ2-1 | TRBV25-1 | CASSVGGWGNEQFF
TRBJ2-6 | TRBV5-1 | CASRTSSGANVLTF
TRBJ1-5 | TRBV7-9 | CSSSLAGQPQHF
TRBJ1-4 | TRBV7-9 | CASSPQAGGINEKLFF
TRBJ2-2 | TRBV10-3 | CAISPGQGFTGELFF
TRBJ1-4 | TRBV5-1 | CASSFTGTNEKLFF
TRBJ1-5 | TRBV10-3 | CATSVEFWQPQHF
TRBJ1-2 | TRBV7-2 | CASSLETELYGYTF
TRBJ2-7 | TRBV30 | CAWSAQDEQYF
TRBJ2-3 | TRBV9 | CASSVFDRWSDTQYF
TRBJ2-2 | TRBV7-9 | CASRPQGTGAGELFF
TRBJ2-2 | TRBV5-4 | CASRQGQGYTGELFF
TRBJ1-1 | TRBV7-9 | CASSHTVDRAGAEAFF
TRBJ1-6 | TRBV4-2 | CASSLRQEGSPLHF
TRBJ2-7 | TRBV6-1 | CASSEPPDRDYEQYF
NA | TRBV19 | CASSIGPGQPSYEQYF
TRBJ2-7 | TRBV25-1 | CASSRSSYEQYF
TRBJ1-1 | TRBV5-1 | CASSSGQGNTEAFF
TRBJ2-7 | TRBV6-1 | CASTPGRDTIYEQYF
TRBJ2-7 | TRBV30 | CAWSGLAGRYEQYF
TRBJ2-5 | TRBV7-9 | CSSTYRDQETQYF
TRBJ1-2 | TRBV6-5 | CASSPDRALYGYTF
TRBJ1-1 | TRBV13 | CASSLEVGGTEAFF
TRBJ2-7 | TRBV6-6 | CASSYRDSFYEQYF
TRBJ1-2 | TRBV10-3 | CAISESATVYGYTF
TRBJ2-1 | TRBV27 | CASSGPGHRDNEQFF
TRBJ2-1 | TRBV18 | CASSDRSPSYNEQFF
TRBJ2-7 | TRBV5-1 | CASSLSQGQGSGEQYF
TRBJ2-5 | TRBV19 | CASSIRLAGGPRSQETQYF
TRBJ1-4 | TRBV9 | CASSTPGGTEKLFF
TRBJ2-7 | TRBV7-9 | CASSFNRGFYGQYF